A selection of T cell receptor beta chains follows, all from one sample in a study of OX40 agonist ivuxolimab in advanced cancers. Clones were sequenced by immunoSEQ multiplex PCR, and TCRdb holds only the in-frame ones, with some missing. The table lists more than 55,000 clones, 70% to 90% of them singletons. Sequences were derived from CD4+ or CD8+ T cells sorted from blood, sampled in a trial of the OX40 agonist ivuxolimab. The receptor set was obtained from an adult with an advanced solid tumor such as melanoma, head and neck, liver or kidney cancer. Both conserved end residues are part of each CDR3. Fields, in order: D gene, clone size, V gene, J gene, CDR3 protein, CDR3 DNA. D genes are given only for firm matches. Some rows have no size entry. The others give once, few or many, or a class for an expanded clone.

D gene: .
clone size: .
V gene: TRBV10-3
J gene: TRBJ1-2
CDR3 protein: CAISAGGNYGYTF
CDR3 DNA: TGTGCCATCAGTGCTGGCGGAAACTATGGCTACACCTTC

D gene: TRBD2
clone size: few
V gene: TRBV4-1
J gene: TRBJ2-7
CDR3 protein: CASSPTTVILAGPPYEQYF
CDR3 DNA: TGCGCCAGCAGCCCCACCACAGTAATTCTAGCGGGTCCACCCTACGAGCAGTACTTC

D gene: TRBD2
clone size: once
V gene: TRBV4-1
J gene: TRBJ2-5
CDR3 protein: CASSQDRKLAGLDGETQYF
CDR3 DNA: TGCGCCAGCAGCCAAGATCGGAAACTAGCGGGACTTGATGGAGAGACCCAGTACTTC

D gene: .
clone size: .
V gene: TRBV5-4
J gene: TRBJ2-1
CDR3 protein: CASSLEKGSGANEQFF
CDR3 DNA: TGTGCCAGCAGCTTGGAGAAGGGTTCCGGGGCCAATGAGCAGTTCTTC

D gene: .
clone size: .
V gene: TRBV6-1
J gene: TRBJ2-1
CDR3 protein: CASSVSYVVNEQFF
CDR3 DNA: TGTGCCAGCAGTGTCAGCTATGTGGTAAATGAGCAGTTCTTC

D gene: .
clone size: .
V gene: TRBV5-8
J gene: TRBJ2-7
CDR3 protein: CASSLSSPGPSYEQYF
CDR3 DNA: TGTGCCAGCAGCTTGAGCTCTCCGGGCCCCTCCTACGAGCAGTACTTC

D gene: .
clone size: .
V gene: TRBV5-4
J gene: TRBJ2-6
CDR3 protein: CASSKSAERSGANVLTF
CDR3 DNA: TGTGCCAGCAGCAAGTCAGCGGAGCGCTCTGGGGCCAACGTCCTGACTTTC

D gene: TRBD1
clone size: .
V gene: TRBV27
J gene: TRBJ1-5
CDR3 protein: CASSQSMTGGGQPQHF
CDR3 DNA: TGTGCCAGCAGTCAATCTATGACAGGGGGCGGGCAGCCCCAGCATTTT

D gene: TRBD1
clone size: .
V gene: TRBV10-3
J gene: TRBJ2-7
CDR3 protein: CAISDGQGAHEQYF
CDR3 DNA: TGTGCCATCAGTGATGGACAGGGGGCCCACGAGCAGTACTTC

D gene: TRBD1
clone size: .
V gene: TRBV28
J gene: TRBJ2-7
CDR3 protein: CASSLGTVYEQYF
CDR3 DNA: TGTGCCAGCAGTTTAGGGACAGTGTACGAGCAGTACTTC

D gene: .
clone size: .
V gene: TRBV18
J gene: TRBJ1-3
CDR3 protein: CASSPTGEPGNTIYF
CDR3 DNA: TGTGCCAGCTCACCGACGGGGGAACCTGGAAACACCATATATTTT

D gene: .
clone size: few
V gene: TRBV19
J gene: TRBJ1-5
CDR3 protein: CASSIFRGGDGAGAHGQPQHF
CDR3 DNA: TGTGCCAGTAGTATTTTTAGGGGTGGTGACGGGGCGGGGGCGCACGGTCAGCCCCAGCATTTT

D gene: .
clone size: .
V gene: TRBV5-6
J gene: TRBJ2-7
CDR3 protein: CASSSLIQRGPTYEQYF
CDR3 DNA: TGTGCCAGCAGCTCCCTCATTCAGAGGGGCCCCACCTACGAGCAGTACTTC

D gene: .
clone size: .
V gene: TRBV6-4
J gene: TRBJ2-4
CDR3 protein: CASSEGAQDIQYF
CDR3 DNA: TGTGCCAGCAGTGAAGGAGCGCAGGACATTCAGTACTTC

D gene: .
clone size: once
V gene: TRBV28
J gene: TRBJ1-2
CDR3 protein: CASSPGNYGYTF
CDR3 DNA: TGTGCCAGCAGTCCGGGGAACTATGGCTACACCTTC

D gene: .
clone size: .
V gene: TRBV27
J gene: TRBJ1-3
CDR3 protein: CASSRGAYSGNTIYF
CDR3 DNA: TGTGCCAGCTCGCGAGGGGCGTACTCTGGAAACACCATATATTTT

D gene: .
clone size: .
V gene: TRBV5-1
J gene: TRBJ2-3
CDR3 protein: CASSPGSADTQYF
CDR3 DNA: TGCGCCAGCAGCCCCGGGAGCGCAGATACGCAGTATTTT

D gene: TRBD1
clone size: .
V gene: TRBV15
J gene: TRBJ2-3
CDR3 protein: CATSRTGAGTDTQYF
CDR3 DNA: TGTGCCACCAGCAGGACAGGGGCCGGCACAGATACGCAGTATTTT

D gene: .
clone size: .
V gene: TRBV2
J gene: TRBJ1-1
CDR3 protein: CASSEVRGLAEAFF
CDR3 DNA: TGTGCCAGCAGTGAAGTAAGGGGTTTGGCTGAAGCTTTCTTT

D gene: TRBD1
clone size: .
V gene: TRBV6-1
J gene: TRBJ1-2
CDR3 protein: CASSEEGHRGRYGYTF
CDR3 DNA: TGTGCCAGCAGTGAGGAGGGCCACAGGGGGAGGTATGGCTACACCTTC

D gene: .
clone size: .
V gene: TRBV15
J gene: TRBJ2-1
CDR3 protein: CATSRGGSSYNEQFF
CDR3 DNA: TGTGCCACCAGCAGAGGGGGGAGCTCCTACAATGAGCAGTTCTTC

D gene: TRBD1
clone size: .
V gene: TRBV5-4
J gene: TRBJ1-2
CDR3 protein: CASSLSGTGSYHGYTF
CDR3 DNA: TGTGCCAGCAGCTTATCCGGGACAGGATCCTATCATGGCTACACCTTC

D gene: .
clone size: .
V gene: TRBV5-1
J gene: TRBJ2-5
CDR3 protein: CASSQTSSEEAQYF
CDR3 DNA: TGCGCCAGCAGCCAGACTTCTAGCGAGGAGGCCCAGTACTTC

D gene: .
clone size: .
V gene: TRBV5-6
J gene: TRBJ2-1
CDR3 protein: CASSLTYNNEQFF
CDR3 DNA: TGTGCCAGCAGCTTAACTTACAACAATGAGCAGTTCTTC

D gene: .
clone size: .
V gene: TRBV5-1
J gene: TRBJ1-2
CDR3 protein: CASSLDLNGGYTF
CDR3 DNA: TGCGCCAGCAGCTTGGATCTTAATGGTGGCTACACCTTC

D gene: TRBD2
clone size: .
V gene: TRBV5-1
J gene: TRBJ2-7
CDR3 protein: CASSLLAGASSEQYF
CDR3 DNA: TGCGCCAGCAGCTTACTAGCGGGAGCTTCGTCCGAGCAGTACTTC

D gene: .
clone size: .
V gene: TRBV5-5
J gene: TRBJ2-7
CDR3 protein: CASSIGDEQYF
CDR3 DNA: TGTGCCAGCAGCATAGGGGACGAGCAGTACTTC

D gene: .
clone size: .
V gene: TRBV19
J gene: TRBJ2-1
CDR3 protein: CASSIYSGSGYNEQFF
CDR3 DNA: TGTGCCAGTAGTATTTATTCAGGGTCTGGCTACAATGAGCAGTTCTTC

D gene: .
clone size: .
V gene: TRBV6-7
J gene: TRBJ2-5
CDR3 protein: CASSYCLIAREETQYF
CDR3 DNA: TGTGCCAGCAGTTACTGTCTTATAGCGAGAGAAGAGACCCAGTACTTC

D gene: TRBD1
clone size: few
V gene: TRBV5-1
J gene: TRBJ2-7
CDR3 protein: CASSLQGPYEQYF
CDR3 DNA: TGCGCCAGCAGCTTACAGGGGCCCTACGAGCAGTACTTC

D gene: TRBD1
clone size: .
V gene: TRBV7-9
J gene: TRBJ1-2
CDR3 protein: CASSLFEGAYGYTF
CDR3 DNA: TGTGCCAGCAGCCTTTTTGAGGGGGCGTATGGCTACACCTTC

D gene: TRBD2
clone size: .
V gene: TRBV11-2
J gene: TRBJ2-7
CDR3 protein: CASSWGGSYEQYF
CDR3 DNA: TGTGCCAGCAGCTGGGGGGGAAGTTACGAGCAGTACTTC

D gene: TRBD1
clone size: .
V gene: TRBV5-1
J gene: TRBJ2-7
CDR3 protein: CASSLWQGAREQYF
CDR3 DNA: TGCGCCAGCAGCTTGTGGCAGGGGGCCAGGGAGCAGTACTTC

D gene: .
clone size: .
V gene: TRBV7-8
J gene: TRBJ2-7
CDR3 protein: CASSLLTGSYEQYF
CDR3 DNA: TGTGCCAGCAGCTTGTTAACAGGGAGCTACGAGCAGTACTTC

D gene: .
clone size: .
V gene: TRBV11-3
J gene: TRBJ2-7
CDR3 protein: CASSLSGGGGEQYF
CDR3 DNA: TGTGCCAGCAGCTTATCAGGGGGCGGGGGGGAGCAGTACTTC

D gene: .
clone size: .
V gene: TRBV7-2
J gene: TRBJ2-5
CDR3 protein: CASSLGRGWETQYF
CDR3 DNA: TGTGCCAGCAGCTTAGGGCGGGGTTGGGAGACCCAGTACTTC

D gene: .
clone size: .
V gene: TRBV6-6
J gene: TRBJ1-4
CDR3 protein: CASSLTSENEKLFF
CDR3 DNA: TGTGCCAGCAGTTTGACGTCGGAAAATGAAAAACTGTTTTTT